Listed below are T cell receptor beta chains from one sample, sequenced in a study of T cells in localized non-small cell lung cancer. Data came from immunoSEQ multiplex PCR; TCRdb stores just in-frame clones and leaves some out. This sample has under 35,000 clones, with about 91% found just once. The source material was peripheral blood, sampled before any cancer treatment. The receptors were gathered from a female donor older than 55 with stage I lung adenocarcinoma. The CDR3 runs from the conserved cysteine through the conserved F or W. D genes are given only for firm matches. Clone size is stated in some rows and not others, as once, few, many or a class when expanded.

j_call v_call d_call clone_size cdr3_aa cdr3_nt
TRBJ2-7 TRBV28 TRBD1 . CASRPGQAYEQYF TGTGCCAGCAGACCAGGACAGGCCTACGAGCAGTACTTC
TRBJ1-2 TRBV28 . . CASSLSGARGYGYTF TGTGCCAGCAGTTTATCAGGGGCGCGGGGCTATGGCTACACCTTC
TRBJ1-1 TRBV28 . . CASSPGGSQNTEAFF TGTGCCAGCAGCCCGGGGGGGAGCCAGAACACTGAAGCTTTCTTT
TRBJ2-7 TRBV7-9 . . CASSSGRIYEQYF TGTGCCAGCAGCTCCGGACGGATCTACGAGCAGTACTTC
TRBJ2-1 TRBV5-1 TRBD2 few CASSSGLAGGPSGEQFF TGCGCCAGCAGCTCGGGACTAGCGGGGGGCCCCTCGGGTGAGCAGTTCTTC
TRBJ2-7 TRBV6-1 . . CASSLDETYEQYF TGTGCCAGCAGTTTGGACGAAACCTACGAGCAGTACTTC
TRBJ1-1 TRBV21-1 . . CASSKDRLNTEAFF TGTGCCAGCAGCAAAGATAGATTGAACACTGAAGCTTTCTTT
TRBJ1-1 TRBV5-1 . . CASSFKSDTEAFF TGCGCCAGCAGCTTTAAGAGTGACACTGAAGCTTTCTTT
TRBJ1-2 TRBV5-4 . . CASSSGGVMATQYGYTF TGTGCCAGCAGCTCAGGTGGAGTTATGGCTACCCAGTATGGCTACACCTTC
TRBJ2-3 TRBV5-4 TRBD2 . CASSLPGLAGYDTQYF TGTGCCAGCAGCTTACCGGGACTAGCGGGTTATGATACGCAGTATTTT
TRBJ1-4 TRBV15 TRBD1 . CATSWRGTGFYEKLFF TGTGCCACCAGCTGGCGTGGGACAGGTTTTTATGAAAAACTGTTTTTT